This T cell receptor beta chain was sequenced during a study of identical twins. MiXCR was run by TCRdb on the 5' RACE reads, yielding one entry per CDR3 protein. The table shows nearly 250,000 distinct CDR3 sequences, with around 7% occurring only once. The CDR3 contains 15 residues. Trimming removed 7 bases from V and 6 bases from J, with 18 bases in between. CDR1 and CDR2 (germline): ENHRY, SYGVKD. Another study also made use of these data, one on yellow fever vaccine responses in identical twins.

The TCR originated in a woman under 30 in good health. Sequenced material: memory (CD45RO+) T cells sorted from blood. V usage is TRBV10-3 and J usage is TRBJ2-2, with D possibly TRBD1 on 6 matching bases. CDR3 region: CAINLRDTASGELFF. Written as DNA, the CDR3 is TGTGCCATCAACCTGAGGGACACCGCGTCCGGGGAGCTGTTTTTT.